The clone carrying this T cell receptor (beta chain) was counted between two and nine times. Its specificity is unknown. The sample comes from a study of blood T cells in healthy people across ages. A sample-barcoded 5' primer and a J-beta primer mix were used in a second PCR of roughly 6 to 12 cycles. Template switching added a 12-random-nucleotide identifier to every cDNA molecule. TCRdb redid the calling of the 5' RACE reads with MiXCR, one entry per CDR3 protein. The top ten hold around 11% of the sample, which has roughly 1,500,000 distinct CDR3 sequences, 30% to 40% seen once. General study results and limits: Underestimates were what the diversity estimates from one million T cells were considered to be.

The TCR was taken from a woman in her twenties or thirties in good health. Source material: blood.

The CDR3 nucleotides read TGCGCCAGCAGCTTGGCGACAGGGCAGCCAGATACGCAGTATTTT. It translates to CASSLATGQPDTQYF. The rearrangement uses TRBV5-1 and TRBJ2-3, with TRBD1 matching over 7 bases. The CDR3 loop spans 15 amino acids. The germline gives CDR1 SGHRS, CDR2 YFSETQ. The V segment lost 0 bases and the J segment 4 bases; nucleotides outside the gene matches: 5.